Listed below are T cell receptor beta chains from one sample, sequenced in a study of T-cell reconstitution after alpha-beta-depleted transplantation in children. One entry per CDR3 protein results from TCRdb running MiXCR on the PCR reads. The table lists approximately 630,000 distinct CDR3 sequences, 13% of them singletons. Source: PBMCs, taken before TCRalphabeta/CD19-depleted stem cell transplant. The origin of the receptors is a girl aged 2 to 9 with congenital amegakaryocytic thrombocytopenia, due to receive a stem cell transplant. Each CDR3 is given with its conserved first and last residue. A D gene is named only where the DNA matches it firmly. The size field is filled for only some rows; it gives once, few, many or a size class.

cdr3_nt cdr3_aa v_call clone_size cdr3_length d_call j_call
TGCGCCAGCAGCTTGGATACGTGGATTACGCAGTATTTT CASSLDTWITQYF TRBV5-1 few 13 - TRBJ2-3
TGTGCCAGCAGCTTAATGTCGGGAGCGACTGAGCAGTTCTTC CASSLMSGATEQFF TRBV11-2 - 14 - TRBJ2-1
TGCAGCGTTGAAGGTTTAGCGGGGGGGGAGAATTACGAGCAGTACTTC CSVEGLAGGENYEQYF TRBV29-1 - 16 TRBD2 TRBJ2-7
TGCAGTGCTAGCGGACACTATGGGGTGGACGAGCAGTACTTC CSASGHYGVDEQYF TRBV20-1 many 14 - TRBJ2-7
TGTGCCAGCAGCCGGGGCGGGCAAAATGAGCAGTTCTTC CASSRGGQNEQFF TRBV7-6 - 13 - TRBJ2-1
TGTGCCAGCAGTTACGCTTCCTCCTACGAGCAGTACTTC CASSYASSYEQYF TRBV28 many 13 - TRBJ2-7
TGTGCCAGCAGCAAACTAGGCACAGATACGCAGTATTTT CASSKLGTDTQYF TRBV7-9 - 13 - TRBJ2-3
TGCAGTGCTAGAGATCTGACCAATGAGCAGTTCTTC CSARDLTNEQFF TRBV20-1 many 12 - TRBJ2-1
TGCAGTGCTAGAGATGGGAGGAGACAGGGGGCCCGGACTGAAGCTTTCTTT CSARDGRRQGARTEAFF TRBV20-1 - 17 TRBD1 TRBJ1-1
TGTGCTAGTGGTCTAGAACCGGACAGGGAAGCTTTCTTT CASGLEPDREAFF TRBV12-5 - 13 TRBD1 TRBJ1-1
TGTGCCAGCACGGGACTAGCCGTAGAGACCCAGTACTTC CASTGLAVETQYF TRBV7-2 - 13 TRBD2 TRBJ2-5
TGCGCCAGCAGCTTGTATTACAGAACCTCTGGGGCCAACGTCCTGACTTTC CASSLYYRTSGANVLTF TRBV5-1 - 17 - TRBJ2-6
TGTGCCAGCGAAAAATGGGGTGAGCAGTTCTTC CASEKWGEQFF TRBV28 many 11 - TRBJ2-1
TGTGCTAGCAGCCAAGAGAGACTTCCAGAGACCCAGTACTTC CASSQERLPETQYF TRBV3-1 few 14 - TRBJ2-5
TGTGCCAGCAGCTTACGTTCTGGCGGATATAATCAGCCCCAGCATTTT CASSLRSGGYNQPQHF TRBV11-2 few 16 - TRBJ1-5
TGCAGTGCTAGAACGGGACACCCGAACACTGAAGCTTTCTTT CSARTGHPNTEAFF TRBV20-1 many 14 - TRBJ1-1
TGTGCCAGCAGTGTCCAGGCTAACACTGAAGCTTTCTTT CASSVQANTEAFF TRBV6-4 many 13 - TRBJ1-1
TGCAGTGCTAGCGGACCCTACAATGAGCAGTTCTTC CSASGPYNEQFF TRBV20-1 many 12 - TRBJ2-1
TGCAGTGCTAGACAGGGAGGACTAGCGGGAATGTACTACGAGCAGTACTTC CSARQGGLAGMYYEQYF TRBV20-1 few 17 TRBD2 TRBJ2-7
TGCTGTGCTAGAGAGCCTCTAGGGTTTCGGGTTTCCCAGCCCCAGCATTTT CCAREPLGFRVSQPQHF TRBV20-1 - 17 - TRBJ1-5
TGTGCCAGCAGCCTAAGCGGCGGATCCTACGAGCAGTACTTC CASSLSGGSYEQYF TRBV9 many 14 - TRBJ2-7
TGCGCCAGCAGAACGGAGAGCTCCTATAATTCACCCCTCCACTTT CASRTESSYNSPLHF TRBV5-1 many 15 - TRBJ1-6
TGTGCCAGCAGTTTGGTGGGTACTATAGAGACCCAGTACTTC CASSLVGTIETQYF TRBV28 - 14 - TRBJ2-5
TGTGCCAGCAGTGAATGGGTCAAGGGCATCCAAGAGACCCAGTACTTC CASSEWVKGIQETQYF TRBV2 once 16 - TRBJ2-5
TGTGCCAGCAGCCTCATAAGGACAGGGGGCTTTTACGAGCAGTACTTC CASSLIRTGGFYEQYF TRBV7-8 many 16 TRBD1 TRBJ2-7
TGCGCCAGCCGATCGGGGCTGGGAACATACGAGCAGTACTTC CASRSGLGTYEQYF TRBV5-1 many 14 - TRBJ2-7
TGTGCCAGCAGCTTCGCGGGAGTTGAGGATACGCAGTATTTT CASSFAGVEDTQYF TRBV6-1 - 14 TRBD2 TRBJ2-3
TGTGCCAGCAGCTTCTTAGGTTTCCCTACAAGCTCCTATAATTCACCCCTCCACTTT CASSFLGFPTSSYNSPLHF TRBV7-8 - 19 - TRBJ1-6
TGCAGCGTTGGCAAGGCTAGCGGGGACTACAATGAGCAGTTCTTC CSVGKASGDYNEQFF TRBV29-1 many 15 TRBD2 TRBJ2-1
TGTGCCAGCAGCCAGGACAGGGTGCTCTTC CASSQDRVLF TRBV7-9 - 10 TRBD1 TRBJ2-1
TGCAGTGCTAGGAGGCCTAGCGGGAGCGGTGAGCAGTTCTTC CSARRPSGSGEQFF TRBV20-1 - 14 TRBD2 TRBJ2-1
TGCGCCAGCAGCTTGGACGGACTAGCGGGAGAAGAGACCCAGTACTTC CASSLDGLAGEETQYF TRBV5-1 - 16 TRBD2 TRBJ2-5
TGTGCCAGCAGTCCAGGGATATCTTCACCCCTCCACTTT CASSPGISSPLHF TRBV2 - 13 - TRBJ1-6
TGCAGCGTCCGGACTAGCGGGAGAGGAAAGACCCAGTACTTC CSVRTSGRGKTQYF TRBV29-1 - 14 TRBD2 TRBJ2-5
TGCAGTGCTGAACCTGAAGAGACCCAGTACTTC CSAEPEETQYF TRBV20-1 many 11 - TRBJ2-5
TGTGCCAGCAGCCACACCCCCATATACGAGCAGTACTTC CASSHTPIYEQYF TRBV21-1 - 13 - TRBJ2-7
TGTGCCAGCAGCCCAACCGACAGGGTTTCTAAGGCTGAAGCTTTCTTT CASSPTDRVSKAEAFF TRBV12-3/TRBV12-4 many 16 TRBD1 TRBJ1-1
TGCAGCGTGATGCGGGACACCCTCACCCAAGAGACCCAGTACTTC CSVMRDTLTQETQYF TRBV29-1 - 15 - TRBJ2-5
TGTGCCAGCAGCTTGTATGGGTTGGAGGATACGCAGTATTTT CASSLYGLEDTQYF TRBV5-4 many 14 - TRBJ2-3
TGTGCCATTAAACGACAGGCCCAAGAGACCCAGTACTTC CAIKRQAQETQYF TRBV10-3 many 13 - TRBJ2-5